This T cell receptor beta chain is drawn from a study of radiation and T cells in renal cell carcinoma. Study-wide findings and caveats: From baseline, blood top tumor clonotypes peaked at 2 weeks post-radiation.

Worth noting for this clone: The antigen remains undetermined.

The protocol was immunoSEQ multiplex PCR, while the TCRdb copy is restricted to in-frame clones and leaves out a portion. This sample has roughly 90,000 clones, with around four fifths found just once. The sample's time point: blood 4 weeks post-SBRT, at nephrectomy. Treatment here: 15 Gy SBRT to primary tumor, nephrectomy 4 weeks later. Nephrectomy followed 15 Gy stereotactic body radiation by 4 weeks. Serial blood draws occurred at baseline and 2 and 4 weeks post-SBRT. The CDR3 sequence is 15 residues long. Trimming removed 0 bases at V and 3 bases at J, with 12 bases between. Germline lookup yields CDR1 SGDLS and CDR2 YYNGEE.

The chain uses TRBV9 and TRBJ1-2, with unresolved D. Specimen: blood, collected from a patient whose treatment included radiotherapy and nephrectomy. This TCR derives from a man aged 50-59 years with renal cell carcinoma. The CDR3 coding sequence is TGTGCCAGCAGCGTAGCCCACAATCCCGACTATGGCTACACCTTC. Encoded protein: CASSVAHNPDYGYTF.